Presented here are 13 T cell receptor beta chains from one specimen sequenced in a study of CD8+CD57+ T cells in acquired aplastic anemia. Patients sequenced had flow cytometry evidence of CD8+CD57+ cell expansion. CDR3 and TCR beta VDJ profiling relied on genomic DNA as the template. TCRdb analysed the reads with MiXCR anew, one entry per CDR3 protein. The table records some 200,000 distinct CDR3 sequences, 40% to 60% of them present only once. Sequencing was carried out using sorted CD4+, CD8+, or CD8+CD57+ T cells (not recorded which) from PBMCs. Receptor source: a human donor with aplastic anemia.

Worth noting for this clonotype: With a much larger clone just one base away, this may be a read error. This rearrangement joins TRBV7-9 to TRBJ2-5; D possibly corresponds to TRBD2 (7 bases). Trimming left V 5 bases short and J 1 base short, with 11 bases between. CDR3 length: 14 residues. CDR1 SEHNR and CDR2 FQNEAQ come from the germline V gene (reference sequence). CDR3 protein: CASSARGGQETQYF. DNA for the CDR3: TGTGCCAGCAGCGCAAGGGGGGGCCAAGAGACCCAGTACTTC.

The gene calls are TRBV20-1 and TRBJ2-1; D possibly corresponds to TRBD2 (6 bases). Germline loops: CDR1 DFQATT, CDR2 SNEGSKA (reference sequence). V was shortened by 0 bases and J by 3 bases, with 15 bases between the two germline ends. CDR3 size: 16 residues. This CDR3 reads CSARDLIGSNYNEQFF. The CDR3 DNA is TGCAGTGCTAGAGATCTTATCGGGAGTAACTACAATGAGCAGTTCTTC.

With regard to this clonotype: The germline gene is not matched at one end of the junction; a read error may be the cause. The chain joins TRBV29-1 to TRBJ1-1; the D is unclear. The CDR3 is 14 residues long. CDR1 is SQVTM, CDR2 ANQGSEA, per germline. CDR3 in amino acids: CSVGGVRMGTEASF. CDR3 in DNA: TGCAGCGTTGGTGGGGTTAGGATGGGAACTGAAGCTTCCTTT.

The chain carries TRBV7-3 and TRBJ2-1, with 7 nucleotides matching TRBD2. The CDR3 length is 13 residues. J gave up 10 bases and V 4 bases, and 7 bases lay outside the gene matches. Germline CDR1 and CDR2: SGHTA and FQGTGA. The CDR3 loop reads CASSSRGVEEQFF. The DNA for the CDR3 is TGTGCCAGCAGCTCCCGGGGGGTAGAGGAGCAGTTCTTC.

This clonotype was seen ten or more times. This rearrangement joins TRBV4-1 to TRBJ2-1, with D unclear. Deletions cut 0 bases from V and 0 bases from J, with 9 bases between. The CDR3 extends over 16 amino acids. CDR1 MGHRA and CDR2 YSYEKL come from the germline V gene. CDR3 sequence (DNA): TGCGCCAGCAGCCAAGATCCCCCGAGCTCCTACAATGAGCAGTTCTTC. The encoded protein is CASSQDPPSSYNEQFF.

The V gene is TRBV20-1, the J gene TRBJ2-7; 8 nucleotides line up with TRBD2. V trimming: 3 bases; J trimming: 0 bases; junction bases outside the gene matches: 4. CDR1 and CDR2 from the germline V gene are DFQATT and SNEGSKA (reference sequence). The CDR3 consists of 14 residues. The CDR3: CSASKRGHSYEQYF. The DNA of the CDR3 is TGCAGTGCTAGTAAGCGGGGGCACTCCTACGAGCAGTACTTC.

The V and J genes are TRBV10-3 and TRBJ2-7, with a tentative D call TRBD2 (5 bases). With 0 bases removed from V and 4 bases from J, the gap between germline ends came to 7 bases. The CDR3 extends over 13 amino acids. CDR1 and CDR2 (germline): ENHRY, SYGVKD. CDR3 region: CAISESSAYEQYF. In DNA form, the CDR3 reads TGTGCCATCAGTGAGTCTAGCGCGTACGAGCAGTACTTC.

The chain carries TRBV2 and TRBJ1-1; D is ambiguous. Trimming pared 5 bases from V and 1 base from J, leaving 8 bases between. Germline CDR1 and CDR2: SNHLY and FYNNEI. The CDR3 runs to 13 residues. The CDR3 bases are TGTGCCAGCAGTATAGATGAGAACACTGAAGCTTTCTTT. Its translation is CASSIDENTEAFF.

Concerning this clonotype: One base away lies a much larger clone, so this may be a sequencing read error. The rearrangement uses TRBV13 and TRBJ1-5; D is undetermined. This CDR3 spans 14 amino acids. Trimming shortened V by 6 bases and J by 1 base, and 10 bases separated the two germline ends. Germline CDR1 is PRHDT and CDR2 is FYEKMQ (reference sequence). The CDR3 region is CASSRWGSNQPQHF. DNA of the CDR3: TGTGCCAGCAGTAGGTGGGGAAGCAATCAGCCCCAGCATTTT. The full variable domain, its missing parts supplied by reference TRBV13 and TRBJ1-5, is AAGVIQSPRHLIKEKRETATLKCYPIPRHDTVYWYQQGPGQDPQFLISFYEKMQSDKGSIPDRFSAQQFSDYHSELNMSSLELGDSALYFCASSRWGSNQPQHFGDGTRLSIL.

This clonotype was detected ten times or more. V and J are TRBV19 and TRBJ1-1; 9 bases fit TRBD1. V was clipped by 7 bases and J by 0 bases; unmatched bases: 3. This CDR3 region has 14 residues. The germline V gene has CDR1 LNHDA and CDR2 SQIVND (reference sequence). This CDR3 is CASKDRGLNTEAFF. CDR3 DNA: TGTGCCAGTAAGGACAGGGGCTTGAACACTGAAGCTTTCTTT. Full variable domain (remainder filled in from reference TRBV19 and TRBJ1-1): DGGITQSPKYLFRKEGQNVTLSCEQNLNHDAMYWYRQDPGQGLRLIYYSQIVNDFQKGDIAEGYSVSREKKESFPLTVTSAQKNPTAFYLCASKDRGLNTEAFFGQGTRLTVV.

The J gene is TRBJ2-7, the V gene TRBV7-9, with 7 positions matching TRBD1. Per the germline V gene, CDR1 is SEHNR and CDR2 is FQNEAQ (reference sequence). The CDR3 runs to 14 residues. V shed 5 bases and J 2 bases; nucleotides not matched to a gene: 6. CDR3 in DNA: TGTGCCAGCAGCGTCCGACAGGGCACCTACGAGCAGTACTTC. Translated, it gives CASSVRQGTYEQYF.

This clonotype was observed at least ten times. CDR3 region: CARARQGNTGELFF. CDR3 sequence (DNA): TGTGCCAGAGCCCGACAGGGGAACACCGGGGAGCTGTTTTTT. This chain links TRBV19 with TRBJ2-2, with TRBD1 identical over 7 bases. V lost 9 bases to trimming and J lost 1 base; unmatched junction nucleotides: 5. This CDR3 spans 14 amino acids. Per germline, CDR1 LNHDA and CDR2 SQIVND (reference sequence).

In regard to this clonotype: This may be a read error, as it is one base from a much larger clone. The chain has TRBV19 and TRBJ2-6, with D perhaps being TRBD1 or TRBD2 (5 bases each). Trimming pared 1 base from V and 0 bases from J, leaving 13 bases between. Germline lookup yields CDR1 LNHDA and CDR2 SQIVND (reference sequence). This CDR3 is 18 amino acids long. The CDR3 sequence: CASSIGGAGGSGANVLTF. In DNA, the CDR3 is TGTGCCAGTAGTATAGGAGGGGCTGGCGGCTCTGGGGCCAACGTCCTGACTTTC.